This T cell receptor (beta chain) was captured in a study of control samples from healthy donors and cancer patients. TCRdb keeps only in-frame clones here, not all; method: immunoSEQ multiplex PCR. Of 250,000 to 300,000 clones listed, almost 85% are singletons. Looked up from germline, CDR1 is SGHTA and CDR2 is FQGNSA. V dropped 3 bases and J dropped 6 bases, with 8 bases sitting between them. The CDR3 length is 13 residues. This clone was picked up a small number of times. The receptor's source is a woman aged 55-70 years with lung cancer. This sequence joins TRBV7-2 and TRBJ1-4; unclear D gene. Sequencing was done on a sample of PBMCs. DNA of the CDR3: TGTGCCAGCAGCTTCGGACTATATGAAAAACTGTTTTTT. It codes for CASSFGLYEKLFF.